This T cell receptor (beta chain) was captured in a study of identical twins. The study, taken as a whole, reports: Less excess twin sharing appeared in beta out-of-frame sequences. Insertions were reduced in abundant cord blood beta clonotypes but not in memory repertoires.

Healthy Caucasians provided all donations. Template switching (which added a universal primer site) was used, and cDNA carried unique molecular identifiers. MiXCR, run by TCRdb on the 5' RACE reads, gives a single entry per CDR3 protein. The data hold 690,000 or so distinct CDR3 sequences, with around 5.7% observed a single time. There are many counts of this clonotype. The target antigen is unknown. This CDR3 has 13 amino acids. Trimming shortened V by 0 bases and J by 7 bases, and 10 bases separated the two germline ends. CDR1 and CDR2 (germline): DFQATT, SNEGSKA (reference sequence). The receptor comes from a young man in good health. This chain connects TRBV20-1 to TRBJ2-1; the D gene is possibly TRBD2 (5 bases). Specimen: naive T cells sorted from blood. This CDR3 reads CSARDEGLNEQFF. The CDR3 coding sequence is TGCAGTGCTAGAGACGAGGGATTAAATGAGCAGTTCTTC.